The clone carrying this T cell receptor beta chain was counted only a few times. Its specificity is not known. The data belong to a study of blood T cells in healthy people across ages. Study at large: Template switching caught about one barcoded beta molecule for each two T cells.

V shed 7 bases, J shed 0 bases, and the junction held 6 bases outside the gene matches. The CDR3 has 14 residues. Germline CDR1 reads SEHNR; CDR2 reads FQNEAQ (reference sequence). The authors ran a second PCR of roughly 7 to 11 cycles using a sample-barcoded 5' primer and a J-beta primer mix. A single record per CDR3 protein comes from TCRdb applying MiXCR to the 5' RACE reads. The sample carries 700,000 to 1,000,000 distinct CDR3 sequences, around 45% recorded once. Study observations and caveats: It was held that diversity estimates obtained from one million T cells represented underestimates. Comparison with aged donors showed that long-lived donors had more naive CD4+ cells and higher diversity.

Per sample, a minimum of 6.5 million PBMCs were isolated. This chain uses TRBV7-9 with TRBJ2-7, with 7 bases matching TRBD1. The receptor comes from a man aged 60 to 69 in good health. The specimen sequenced was blood. Written as DNA, the CDR3 is TGTGCCAGCACCCGACAGGGCAACTCCTACGAGCAGTACTTC. Residues: CASTRQGNSYEQYF.